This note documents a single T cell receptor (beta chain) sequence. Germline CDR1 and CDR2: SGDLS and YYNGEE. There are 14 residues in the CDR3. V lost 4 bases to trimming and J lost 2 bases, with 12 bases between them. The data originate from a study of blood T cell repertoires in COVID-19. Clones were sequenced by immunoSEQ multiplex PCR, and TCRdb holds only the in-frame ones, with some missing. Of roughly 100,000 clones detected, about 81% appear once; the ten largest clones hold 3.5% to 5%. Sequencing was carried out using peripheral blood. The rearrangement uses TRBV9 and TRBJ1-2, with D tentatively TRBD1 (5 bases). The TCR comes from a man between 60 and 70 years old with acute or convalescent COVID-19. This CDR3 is CASSRRGLNYGYTF. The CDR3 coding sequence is TGTGCCAGCAGCCGAAGGGGCTTAAACTATGGCTACACCTTC.